The source of this TCR beta chain is a study of monozygotic twins with inflammatory bowel disease. No DNA is given; TCRdb re-called the 5' RACE reads and lists each CDR3 protein once. Seen in this sample are more than 350,000 distinct CDR3 sequences; the ten most common clones hold 2% to 3%. Total RNA isolation used whole blood (no T cell sorting was performed). Concerning this clonotype: Antigen specificity is unknown.

Broader study findings: The analysis yielded no support for one strong signal or clonotype associated with IBD.

This receptor was obtained from a human donor with ulcerative colitis or Crohn's disease, or a healthy co-twin of an affected twin (not recorded which). Sequenced material: blood.

The CDR3 spells CASSFTGVLTDIQYF. This chain joins TRBV5-1 and TRBJ2-4; with no DNA, the TCRdb D assignment of TRBD1 cannot be verified. The CDR3 has 15 amino acids. Germline V lookup: CDR1 SGHRS, CDR2 YFSETQ.